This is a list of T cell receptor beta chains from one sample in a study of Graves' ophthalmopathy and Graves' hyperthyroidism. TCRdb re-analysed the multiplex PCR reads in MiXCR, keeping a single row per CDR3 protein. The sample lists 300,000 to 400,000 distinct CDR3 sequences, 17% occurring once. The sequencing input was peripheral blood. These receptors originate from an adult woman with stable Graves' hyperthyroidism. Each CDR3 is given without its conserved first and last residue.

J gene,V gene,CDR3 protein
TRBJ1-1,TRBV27,ASSDFGQRAREAF
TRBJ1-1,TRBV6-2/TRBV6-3,ASSPLRGGEAF
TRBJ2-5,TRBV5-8,ASSVDYETQY
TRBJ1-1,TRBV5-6,ASSLQGLTEAF
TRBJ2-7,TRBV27,ASTPGRGFSYEQY
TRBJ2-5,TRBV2,ASSGTGRQETQY
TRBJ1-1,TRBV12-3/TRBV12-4,ASREGIGTEAF
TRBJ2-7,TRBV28,ASSSPDRSYEQY
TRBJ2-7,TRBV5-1,ASSSSIQGRQY
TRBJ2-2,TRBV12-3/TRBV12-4,ASSRTTAPGELF
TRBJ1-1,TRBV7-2,ASSFGRGQGEAF
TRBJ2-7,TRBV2,ASSGGQGEGQY
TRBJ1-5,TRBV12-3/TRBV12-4,ASAGSGGNQPQH
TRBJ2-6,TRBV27,ASSPTGAQGGANVLT
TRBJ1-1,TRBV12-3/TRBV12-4,ASSLMGGDAF
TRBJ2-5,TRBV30,AWSIGSQETQY
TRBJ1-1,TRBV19,ASSIVGGGSTEAF
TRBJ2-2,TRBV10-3,AIGTSGSSTGELF
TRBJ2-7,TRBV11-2,ASSFRSGLSYEQY
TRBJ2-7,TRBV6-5,ASSPRNEQY
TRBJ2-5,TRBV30,AWSSLRLAGPAETQY
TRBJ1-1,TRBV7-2,ASSLAYKANTEAF
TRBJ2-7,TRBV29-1,SVRTSGTYEQY
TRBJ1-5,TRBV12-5,ASGLGGQSNQPQH
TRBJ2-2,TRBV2,ASTGRLNTGELF
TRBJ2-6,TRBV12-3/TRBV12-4,ASSPGLSGSGANVLT
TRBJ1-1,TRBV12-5,ASGLQGEIGAF
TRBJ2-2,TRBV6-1,ATPVEAGELF
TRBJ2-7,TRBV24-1,ATSGQGGTYEQY
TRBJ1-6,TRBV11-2,ASSPWGQHNSPLH
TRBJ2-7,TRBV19,ASSMARGDYEQY
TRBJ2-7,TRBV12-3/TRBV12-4,ASSFGTGYEQY
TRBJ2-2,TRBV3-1,ASSQTGTGFPGELF
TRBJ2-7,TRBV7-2,ASSPTTGGVYEQY
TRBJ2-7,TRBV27,ASSLGGARGYEQY
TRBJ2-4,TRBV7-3,ASSPFEGPKNIQY
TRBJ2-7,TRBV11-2,ASSLGQDDEQY
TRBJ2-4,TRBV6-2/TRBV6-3,ASSYVQGTKNIQY
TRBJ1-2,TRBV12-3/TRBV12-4,ASSLQGSYT
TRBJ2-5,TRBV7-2,ASSRQGPRETQY
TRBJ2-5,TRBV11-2,ASSSQLAVGETQY
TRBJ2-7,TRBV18,ASSDRQGAPFKQY
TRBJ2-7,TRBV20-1,SARDQDSVSYEQY
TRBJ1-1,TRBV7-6,ASSRLEYTEAF
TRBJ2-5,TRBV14,ASSDWDGRRQETQY
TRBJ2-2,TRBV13,ASRSSWLAENTGELF
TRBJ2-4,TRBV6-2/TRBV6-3,ASSYSPGVAGDLAKNIQY
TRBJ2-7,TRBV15,ATGLRGAASYEQY
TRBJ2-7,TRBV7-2,ASSLGGLYEQY
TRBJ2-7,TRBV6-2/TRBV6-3,ASSRDSRGYEQY
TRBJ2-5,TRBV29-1,SVGASGVQETQY